The clone carrying this T cell receptor (beta chain) turned up a few times. Its antigen is not identified. These data are taken from a study of vaccination and CD4 T cells after COVID-19. Overall study: Post-COVID samples had a sampling time that fell a median roughly 98 days after diagnosis (range 35 to 161). Study-level results: Researchers report that 304 of 307 vaccine-specific clones in convalescent patients proved spike mono-reactive.

Specified treatment: approximately nine-day PBMC culture with coronavirus spike peptide pools or control peptides (ViraFEST assay). The authors swapped half the medium for fresh IL-2 medium on days 3 and 7. The CDR3 is 16 amino acids. The germline V gene encodes CDR1 DFQATT and CDR2 SNEGSKA (reference sequence). V was clipped by 6 bases and J by 3 bases; unmatched bases: 12. The study sequenced cultured CD4+ T cell DNA using the Oncomine TCR Beta short-read assay. TCRdb independently ran MiXCR on the PCR reads; one entry per CDR3 protein. The sample comprises approximately 15,000 distinct CDR3 sequences, 78% of which are singletons, and 9.6% rests with the top ten.

The chain links TRBV20-1 to TRBJ1-4; 8 nucleotides line up with TRBD1. This TCR was sampled from a human donor who received a COVID-19 vaccine. Sequencing used CD4+ T cells from blood, cultured in vitro, obtained after SARS-CoV-2 vaccination. The CDR3 sequence: CSAAGQGAQANEKLFF. CDR3 in DNA: TGCAGTGCCGCGGGCCAGGGGGCGCAGGCTAATGAAAAACTGTTTTTT.